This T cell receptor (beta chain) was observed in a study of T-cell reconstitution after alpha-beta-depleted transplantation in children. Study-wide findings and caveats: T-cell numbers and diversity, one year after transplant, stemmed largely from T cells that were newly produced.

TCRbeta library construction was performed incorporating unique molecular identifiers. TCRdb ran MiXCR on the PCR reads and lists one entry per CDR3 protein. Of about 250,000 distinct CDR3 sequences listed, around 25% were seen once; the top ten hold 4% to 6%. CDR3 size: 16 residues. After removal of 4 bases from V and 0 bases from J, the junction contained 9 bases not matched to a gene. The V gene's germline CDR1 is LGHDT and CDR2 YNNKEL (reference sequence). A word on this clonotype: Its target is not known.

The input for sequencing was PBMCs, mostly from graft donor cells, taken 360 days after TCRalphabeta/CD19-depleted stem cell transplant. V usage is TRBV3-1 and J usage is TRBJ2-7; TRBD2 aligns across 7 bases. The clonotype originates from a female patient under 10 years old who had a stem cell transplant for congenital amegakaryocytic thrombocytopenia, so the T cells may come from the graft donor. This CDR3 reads CASSRRAGPSSYEQYF. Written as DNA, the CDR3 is TGTGCCAGCAGCCGCCGAGCGGGACCCAGCTCCTACGAGCAGTACTTC.